The 27 T cell receptor beta chains listed next were all sequenced from one sample in a study of T cells in localized non-small cell lung cancer. Only in-frame clones appear in the TCRdb table, and some are missing; sequencing was by immunoSEQ multiplex PCR. The sample has roughly 30,000 clones, around 90% seen once; the top ten hold about 3%. The starting material was peripheral blood, obtained before any cancer treatment. These TCRs come from a woman between 18 and 55 years old with stage I lung adenocarcinoma.

Written as DNA, the CDR3 is TGTGCCAGCAGCTTCCGGATGGGCCGGGAACTGGGTACCTACGAGCAGTACTTC. Translated, it gives CASSFRMGRELGTYEQYF. The chain has TRBV11-2 and TRBJ2-7; D might be TRBD2 (5 bases). Germline V gene lookup returns CDR1 SGHAT and CDR2 FQNNGV. The CDR3 spans 18 residues. Between the trimmed V and J ends, which lost 3 bases and 2 bases, there was a span of 23 bases. Looking up the rest from reference TRBV11-2 and TRBJ2-7 gives the full variable domain: EAGVAQSPRYKIIEKRQSVAFWCNPISGHATLYWYQQILGQGPKLLIQFQNNGVVDDSQLPKDRFSAERLKGVDSTLKIQPAKLEDSAVYLCASSFRMGRELGTYEQYFGPGTRLTVT.

The genes are TRBV15 and TRBJ1-1; TRBD1 matches at 7 bases. The germline V gene encodes CDR1 LNHNV and CDR2 YYDKDF (reference sequence). This CDR3 has 15 residues. V was pared by 8 bases and J by 2 bases, with 11 bases of the junction left unmatched. The CDR3 bases are TGTGCCACCGCGCCAGGGACAGCTCTCAACACTGAAGCTTTCTTT. Amino acid sequence: CATAPGTALNTEAFF.

This chain joins TRBV13 and TRBJ2-1, with D uncertain. V lost 6 bases to trimming and J lost 7 bases, with 13 bases between them. Germline CDR1 reads PRHDT; CDR2 reads FYEKMQ (reference sequence). This CDR3 has 13 amino acids. The CDR3 nucleotides are TGTGCCAGCAGTCTATCGGTAGTTAATGAGCAGTTCTTC. As protein: CASSLSVVNEQFF.

This CDR3 reads CASGEDRTSGANVLTF. The CDR3 DNA sequence: TGTGCCAGCGGTGAGGACAGGACCTCTGGGGCCAACGTCCTGACTTTC. The gene calls are TRBV27 and TRBJ2-6; the match to TRBD1 covers 7 bases. Losses at the gene ends were 8 bases for V and 0 bases for J; bases not matched to a gene: 7. Germline V lookup: CDR1 MNHEY, CDR2 SMNVEV (reference sequence). The CDR3 totals 16 residues.

This rearrangement joins TRBV13 to TRBJ2-5; no definite D call. Per the germline V gene, CDR1 is PRHDT and CDR2 is FYEKMQ (reference sequence). Trimming shortened V by 5 bases and J by 5 bases, and 12 bases separated the two germline ends. The CDR3 is 13 residues long. CDR3: CASSDRPRETQYF. DNA of the CDR3: TGTGCCAGCAGCGACCGACCCAGGGAGACCCAGTACTTC.

Only a few counts were recorded for this clone. The chain is built from TRBV19 and TRBJ1-5; D may be TRBD1 (6 bases). CDR1 is LNHDA and CDR2 is SQIVND in the germline V gene (reference sequence). The V and J ends lost 4 bases and 2 bases respectively, with 12 bases between them. CDR3 length: 15 amino acids. The CDR3 protein is CASSRWGQGNQPQHF. DNA for the CDR3: TGTGCCAGTAGTAGATGGGGGCAGGGCAATCAGCCCCAGCATTTT.

V and J are TRBV27 and TRBJ1-2; 8 bases are a match to TRBD1. Trimming took 4 bases from V and 1 from J; bases not matched to a gene: 2. Germline CDR1 is MNHEY and CDR2 is SMNVEV (reference sequence). This CDR3 is 14 amino acids long. CDR3 loop: CASSSTGVNYGYTF. CDR3 nucleotide sequence: TGTGCCAGCAGTTCGACAGGGGTTAACTATGGCTACACCTTC.

The chain combines TRBV28 with TRBJ1-2; no clear D. The CDR3 runs 15 residues. V was cut by 3 bases and J by 5 bases, with 16 bases left in between. Germline V gene sequence: CDR1 MDHEN, CDR2 SYDVKM. The CDR3 reads CASSLGQARDYGYTF. DNA for the CDR3: TGTGCCAGCAGTTTGGGTCAGGCGCGGGATTATGGCTACACCTTC.

The V gene is TRBV5-1, the J gene TRBJ2-7; TRBD1 is a possible D gene (5 bases). Trimming took off 4 bases at V and 2 bases at J, with 16 bases between the two ends. The CDR3 length is 15 residues. Per germline, CDR1 SGHRS and CDR2 YFSETQ. CDR3 region: CASSRLSTDTYEQYF. The CDR3 coding sequence is TGCGCCAGCAGCCGTTTGTCGACAGATACCTACGAGCAGTACTTC.

The chain combines TRBV7-9 with TRBJ1-4, with D possibly matching TRBD1 (5 bases). Germline CDR1 SEHNR, CDR2 FQNEAQ (reference sequence). The V gene lost 11 bases and the J gene lost 10 bases, with 17 bases spanning the gap. The CDR3 extends over 12 amino acids. The chain's CDR3 is CASRRESGKLFF. Written as DNA, the CDR3 is TGTGCCTCGCGCAGGGAATCCGGAAAACTGTTTTTT.

This clone was picked up one time. V and J are TRBV18 and TRBJ1-1; TRBD1 matches 7 bases. V shed 2 bases, J shed 1 base, and the junction held 4 bases outside the gene matches. This CDR3 comprises 15 residues. Germline CDR1 is KGHSH and CDR2 is LQKENI. The CDR3 bases are TGTGCCAGCTCACCAACACGGGACAGGAACACTGAAGCTTTCTTT. This sequence encodes CASSPTRDRNTEAFF.

This CDR3 is CAISESGGRTEAFF. CDR3 DNA: TGTGCCATCAGTGAGTCGGGGGGTAGGACTGAAGCTTTCTTT. This rearrangement joins TRBV10-3 to TRBJ1-1; possible D gene TRBD1, 5 bases. The germline V gene encodes CDR1 ENHRY and CDR2 SYGVKD. The CDR3 sequence is 14 residues long. The V end lost 0 bases, the J end lost 5 bases, and 10 bases lay between the germline ends.

The J gene is TRBJ2-2, the V gene TRBV5-4; the match to TRBD2 covers 10 bases. V lost 4 bases to trimming and J lost 6 bases; unmatched junction nucleotides: 6. The CDR3 loop spans 15 amino acids. Germline V gene data show CDR1 as SGHNT and CDR2 as YYREEE (reference sequence). The CDR3 loop is CASSPPLAGAGELFF. The CDR3 DNA reads TGTGCCAGCAGCCCCCCGCTAGCGGGAGCCGGGGAGCTGTTTTTT.

CDR3 loop: CSAMAGRETQYF. In nucleotides, the CDR3 is TGCAGCGCTATGGCAGGTCGAGAGACCCAGTACTTC. The V call is TRBV29-1, the J call TRBJ2-5; no clear D. The CDR3 loop spans 12 amino acids. V lost 7 bases and J 4 bases, leaving 13 bases between the germline ends. Germline V CDR1 and CDR2: SQVTM, ANQGSEA.

The rearrangement links TRBV9 to TRBJ1-5; tentative D call: TRBD1 (6 bases). The CDR3 spans 14 residues. Germline CDR1 reads SGDLS; CDR2 reads YYNGEE. Trimming cost V 3 bases and J 8 bases, with 15 bases left between them. CDR3 bases: TGTGCCAGCAGCGCCCGAGGGGGGTCGGAGCCCCAGCATTTT. Translated: CASSARGGSEPQHF.

The rearrangement joins TRBV5-1 to TRBJ2-1; TRBD2 aligns across 7 bases. The CDR3 is made up of 15 amino acids. Germline V gene lookup returns CDR1 SGHRS and CDR2 YFSETQ. V lost 4 bases and J lost 2; bases outside the gene matches: 6. CDR3 region: CASSHEGLPYNEQFF. As DNA, the CDR3 is TGCGCCAGCAGCCATGAGGGACTACCCTACAATGAGCAGTTCTTC.

This chain connects TRBV28 to TRBJ2-3; D call uncertain. The CDR3 is 14 residues long. Germline assignment: CDR1 MDHEN and CDR2 SYDVKM. The germline V and J ends were trimmed by 5 bases and 11 bases, with 20 bases remaining between them. CDR3 sequence (DNA): TGTGCCAGCAGTAACCCCATGAATTATCTCCAGCAGTATTTT. Translation gives CASSNPMNYLQQYF.

This chain connects TRBV4-1 to TRBJ1-2; possibly TRBD1 for D (5 bases). This CDR3 is 16 amino acids long. Trimming left V 0 bases short and J 3 bases short, with 14 bases between. Germline-derived CDR1 and CDR2 are MGHRA and YSYEKL. For the CDR3, the DNA is TGCGCCAGCAGCCAAGACGGGACCGCCTGGGACTATGGCTACACCTTC. As protein: CASSQDGTAWDYGYTF.

The chain combines TRBV19 with TRBJ2-1; 9 bases are shared with TRBD2. The ends lost 5 bases at V and 7 bases at J; junction bases unmatched: 9. Per the germline V gene, CDR1 is LNHDA and CDR2 is SQIVND (reference sequence). The CDR3 has 15 residues. The CDR3 protein is CASSPLAGTRNEQFF. CDR3 in DNA: TGTGCCAGTAGTCCCCTAGCGGGAACACGAAATGAGCAGTTCTTC.

This rearrangement joins TRBV18 to TRBJ1-2; TRBD1 matches at 9 bases. Germline V lookup: CDR1 KGHSH, CDR2 LQKENI. The ends lost 3 bases at V and 2 bases at J; junction bases unmatched: 10. This CDR3 has 17 residues. DNA of the CDR3: TGTGCCAGCTCACCGGCAGGACAGGGGCGAAGAAACTATGGCTACACCTTC. This translates into CASSPAGQGRRNYGYTF.

The V gene is TRBV5-4, the J gene TRBJ2-1; D gene ambiguous. The CDR3 spans 13 residues. Germline V gene data show CDR1 as SGHNT and CDR2 as YYREEE (reference sequence). Trimming removed 6 bases at V and 4 bases at J, with 11 bases between. CDR3: CASKSSLYNEQFF. CDR3 sequence (DNA): TGTGCCAGCAAATCCAGCCTATACAATGAGCAGTTCTTC.

This clone was found once. The gene calls are TRBV28 and TRBJ1-2; D gene unclear. Looked up from germline, CDR1 is MDHEN and CDR2 is SYDVKM. Trimming shortened V by 3 bases and J by 4 bases, and 15 bases separated the two germline ends. This CDR3 region has 15 residues. The CDR3 loop reads CASSLGPENSYGYTF. CDR3 sequence (DNA): TGTGCCAGCAGTTTGGGTCCGGAAAACTCCTATGGCTACACCTTC.

The CDR3 bases are TGTGCCAGCAGCATCCGATGGGAACAGGGGGAAGCTTTCTTT. It encodes CASSIRWEQGEAFF. V and J are TRBV9 and TRBJ1-1, with 7 nucleotides matching TRBD1. This CDR3 comprises 14 residues. Germline V CDR1 and CDR2: SGDLS, YYNGEE. J was trimmed by 8 bases and V by 4 bases; bases with no gene match: 11.

The CDR3 loop reads CSVEEGYLQETQYF. CDR3 nucleotides: TGCAGCGTTGAAGAAGGCTACCTACAAGAGACCCAGTACTTC. The rearrangement joins TRBV29-1 to TRBJ2-5; D ambiguous. V was trimmed by 0 bases and J by 2 bases, leaving 10 bases between them. This CDR3 is 14 amino acids long. Germline assignment: CDR1 SQVTM and CDR2 ANQGSEA.

The rearrangement joins TRBV5-1 to TRBJ2-5; D gene uncertain. CDR1 is SGHRS, CDR2 YFSETQ, per germline. The CDR3 loop spans 12 amino acids. The V end was cut by 4 bases, the J end by 4 bases, with 8 bases between. CDR3 DNA sequence: TGCGCCAGCAGCAGGGCGTCAGAGACCCAGTACTTC. It codes for CASSRASETQYF.

The chain recombines TRBV18 with TRBJ2-7; either TRBD1 or TRBD2 may fit D (5 bases each). The germline V and J ends were trimmed by 2 bases and 2 bases, with 13 bases remaining between them. The CDR3 contains 15 residues. Germline assignment: CDR1 KGHSH and CDR2 LQKENI. CDR3 in DNA: TGTGCCAGCTCACCAATCAGGACGGGACCCTACGAGCAGTACTTC. It specifies CASSPIRTGPYEQYF.

The rearrangement links TRBV6-6 to TRBJ1-4; D not resolved. Germline V gene lookup returns CDR1 MNHNY and CDR2 SVGAGI (reference sequence). V lost 8 bases and J lost 3, with 7 bases in between. The CDR3 is made up of 12 amino acids. CDR3 amino acids: CASSGANEKLFF. In DNA, the CDR3 is TGTGCCAGCTCTGGGGCTAATGAAAAACTGTTTTTT.